This paragraph covers one T cell receptor (beta chain) sequence. This record belongs to a study of blood T cell repertoires in COVID-19. Study context: COVID-19 samples, acute and convalescent, were from the United States, Italy and Spain.

Data came from immunoSEQ multiplex PCR; TCRdb stores just in-frame clones and leaves some out. Counted here are 200,000 to 250,000 clones, about 80% occurring once; the ten biggest clones make up around 7%. The CDR3 has 13 amino acids. The germline CDR1 and CDR2 sequences are SGHRS and YFSETQ. Deletions cut 6 bases from V and 2 bases from J, with 11 bases between. The receptor was isolated from a woman in her forties or fifties with acute or convalescent COVID-19. The sample comprised peripheral blood. The chain has TRBV5-1 and TRBJ1-1; D is uncertain. The CDR3, as DNA: TGCGCCAGCACCCAGACAAGCAACACTGAAGCTTTCTTT. Protein: CASTQTSNTEAFF.